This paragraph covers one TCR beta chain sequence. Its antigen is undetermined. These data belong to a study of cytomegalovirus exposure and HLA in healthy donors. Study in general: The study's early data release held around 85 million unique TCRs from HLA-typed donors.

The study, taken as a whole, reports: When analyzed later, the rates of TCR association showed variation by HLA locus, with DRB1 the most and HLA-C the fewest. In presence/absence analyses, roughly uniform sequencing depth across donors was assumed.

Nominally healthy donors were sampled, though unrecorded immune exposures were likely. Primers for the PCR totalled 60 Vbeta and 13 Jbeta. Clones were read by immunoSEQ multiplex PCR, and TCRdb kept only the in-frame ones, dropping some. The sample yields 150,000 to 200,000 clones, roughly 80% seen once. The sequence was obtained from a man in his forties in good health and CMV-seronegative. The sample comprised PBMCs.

The CDR3 loop reads CASSRRTASYGYTF. In DNA, the CDR3 is TGTGCCAGCAGCCGTCGGACAGCGAGCTATGGCTACACCTTC. The chain links TRBV5-6 to TRBJ1-2, with a tentative D call TRBD1 (6 bases). The V and J ends lost 4 bases and 4 bases respectively, with 14 bases between them. The CDR3 is 14 amino acids. Germline-derived CDR1 and CDR2 are SGHDT and YYEEEE.